This T cell receptor beta chain comes out of a study of post-analysis software for immune sequencing data. Study-level points and caveats: TRBV5-6, TRBV5-1 and TRBV20-1 were among several TRBV segments more frequent in patients than controls.

Trimming shortened V by 0 bases and J by 2 bases, and 13 bases separated the two germline ends. Germline V gives CDR1 LGHDT, CDR2 YNNKEL (reference sequence). The CDR3 length is 16 residues. Unique molecular identifiers featured in each of the TCR beta cDNA libraries. TCRdb reanalysed the PCR reads using MiXCR and keeps one entry per CDR3 protein. Among approximately 730,000 distinct CDR3 sequences listed, approximately 30% were seen once. Points on this clonotype: Its antigen remains unidentified.

The specimen was blood. This sequence joins TRBV3-1 and TRBJ1-2, with no clear D. The sequence came from a girl aged 5-17 years with multiple sclerosis. This CDR3 reads CASSQEWRLGNYGYTF. The CDR3, as DNA: TGTGCCAGCAGCCAAGAGTGGCGGTTGGGGAACTATGGCTACACCTTC.